The clone carrying this T cell receptor beta chain has only a few counts. Its antigen remains unidentified. The CDR3 extends over 15 amino acids. Germline assignment: CDR1 MNHNS and CDR2 SASEGT. Trimming removed 3 bases from V and 3 bases from J; junction bases left unmatched: 6. This sample was included in a study of CD8 T cell repertoires and HIV-1 epitope variants. At the level of the study: Separate wells received one of Twenty-five Gag or Nef variant peptides. Tested: three Gag epitope families, Nef HW9 and YT9. The baseline condition was 1M T cells left uncultured.

This table comes from immunoSEQ multiplex PCR, and its TCRdb copy is limited to in-frame clones, with some not included. The profile covers roughly 5,600 clones, with 60% to 80% appearing a single time and approximately 42% taken by the ten largest. The study, taken as a whole, reports: Nine or ten antigen-specific TCR beta clonotypes were found; more than five seemed cross-reactive to variants.

V usage is TRBV6-1 and J usage is TRBJ2-3; TRBD2 matches at 7 bases. Sequenced: cultured CD8+ T cells derived from PBMCs. The TCR sequence derives from a male donor with HIV. CDR3 sequence (DNA): TGTGCCAGCAGTGATAGGTGGGAGGGAACAGATACGCAGTATTTT. Amino acid sequence: CASSDRWEGTDTQYF.